The source of this TCR beta chain is a study of T cells in Graves' hyperthyroidism and ophthalmopathy. Study summary: The blood sample was taken at first diagnosis, before treatment began.

Findings and caveats of the study: Most thyroid clonotypes expanded above 0.001 appeared in blood too.

Ophthalmopathy in the patients scored at least 3 on Clinical Activity Score and at least 4 on NOSPECS grade, lasting under 3 months. The diagnoses drew upon clinical symptoms, serum thyroxine and TRAb, thyroid ultrasound and orbital computed tomography. This clonotype was seen ten or more times. The antigen remains unidentified. The CDR3 length is 15 residues. V lost 1 base and J 1 base, leaving 12 bases between the germline ends. Germline V gives CDR1 SGHRS, CDR2 YFSETQ. The investigators amplified TCR beta CDR3 regions from RNA transcripts. Carried out on the TCR CDR3, a first-round RT-PCR used the HTBI primer set. MiXCR, run by TCRdb on the multiplex PCR reads, gives a single entry per CDR3 protein. The data hold over 350,000 distinct CDR3 sequences, with roughly 13% observed a single time.

Material: blood. This rearrangement joins TRBV5-1 to TRBJ2-7, with D tentatively TRBD2 (7 bases). The receptor was derived from a middle-aged man with Graves' ophthalmopathy. As DNA, the CDR3 is TGCGCCAGCAGCTTGACGGGGGGCGAATCCTACGAGCAGTACTTC. This sequence encodes CASSLTGGESYEQYF. The whole variable domain, remainder taken from reference TRBV5-1 and TRBJ2-7, is KAGVTQTPRYLIKTRGQQVTLSCSPISGHRSVSWYQQTPGQGLQFLFEYFSETQRNKGNFPGRFSGRQFSNSRSEMNVSTLELGDSALYLCASSLTGGESYEQYFGPGTRLTVT.